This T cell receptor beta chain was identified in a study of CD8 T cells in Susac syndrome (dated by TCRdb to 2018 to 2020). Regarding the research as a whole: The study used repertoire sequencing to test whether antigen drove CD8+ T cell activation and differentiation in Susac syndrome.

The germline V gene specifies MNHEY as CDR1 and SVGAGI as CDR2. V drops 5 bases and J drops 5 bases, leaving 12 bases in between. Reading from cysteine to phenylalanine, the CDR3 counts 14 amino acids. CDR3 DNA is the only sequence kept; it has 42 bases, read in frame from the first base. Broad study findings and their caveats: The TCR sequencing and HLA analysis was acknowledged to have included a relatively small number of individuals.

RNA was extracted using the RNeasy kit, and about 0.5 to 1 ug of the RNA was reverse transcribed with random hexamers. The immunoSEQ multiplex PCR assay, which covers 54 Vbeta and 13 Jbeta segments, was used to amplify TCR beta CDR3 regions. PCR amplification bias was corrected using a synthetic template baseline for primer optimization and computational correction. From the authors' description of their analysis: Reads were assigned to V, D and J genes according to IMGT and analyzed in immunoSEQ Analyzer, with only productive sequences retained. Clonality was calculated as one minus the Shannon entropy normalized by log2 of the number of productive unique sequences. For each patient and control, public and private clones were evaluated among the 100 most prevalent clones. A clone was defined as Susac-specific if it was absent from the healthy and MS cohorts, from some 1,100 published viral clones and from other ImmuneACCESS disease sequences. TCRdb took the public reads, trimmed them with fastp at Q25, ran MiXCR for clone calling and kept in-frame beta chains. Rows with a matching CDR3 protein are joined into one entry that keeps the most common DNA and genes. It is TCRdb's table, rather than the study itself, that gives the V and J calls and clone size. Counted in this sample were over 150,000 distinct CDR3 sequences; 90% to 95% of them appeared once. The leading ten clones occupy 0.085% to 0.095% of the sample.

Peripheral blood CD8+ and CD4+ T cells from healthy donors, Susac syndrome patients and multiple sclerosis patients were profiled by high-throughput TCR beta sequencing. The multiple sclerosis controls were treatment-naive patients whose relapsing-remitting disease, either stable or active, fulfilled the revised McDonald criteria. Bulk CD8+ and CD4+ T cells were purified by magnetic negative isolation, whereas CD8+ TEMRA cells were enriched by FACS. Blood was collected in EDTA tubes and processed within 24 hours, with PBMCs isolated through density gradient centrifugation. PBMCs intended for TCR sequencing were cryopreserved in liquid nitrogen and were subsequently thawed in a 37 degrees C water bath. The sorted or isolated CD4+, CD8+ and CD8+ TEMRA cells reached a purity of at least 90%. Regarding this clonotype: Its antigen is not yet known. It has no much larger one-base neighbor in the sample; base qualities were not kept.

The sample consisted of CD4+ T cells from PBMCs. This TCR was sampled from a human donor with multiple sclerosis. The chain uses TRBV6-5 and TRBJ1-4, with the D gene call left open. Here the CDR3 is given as CASSEGRRNEKLFF. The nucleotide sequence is TGTGCCAGCAGTGAGGGCAGGCGCAATGAAAAACTGTTTTTT.